A single sample is the source of the 8 T cell receptor beta chains below, sequenced in a study of T-cell memory formation after mild COVID-19. TCRdb passed the 5' RACE reads through MiXCR, listing each CDR3 protein once. The table lists some 340,000 distinct CDR3 sequences, roughly 13% of them singletons, with 20% to 25% in the top ten. Sequencing used PBMCs or a T cell subset sorted from them (not recorded which). These receptors all come from a man aged 18 to 30 who had mild COVID-19 (a few samples of this study predate the infection). Cell type and time point are not known.

This clonotype was found many times. Here the CDR3 DNA reads TGCGCCAGCAGCCTGGGACAAATCTCTGGAAACACCATATATTTT. Translating gives CASSLGQISGNTIYF. The rearrangement joins TRBV5-1 to TRBJ1-3; a weak D match, TRBD1 (6 bases). The CDR3 loop spans 15 amino acids. The V and J ends lost 4 bases and 0 bases respectively, with 11 bases between them. Germline V CDR1 and CDR2: SGHRS, YFSETQ.

This clonotype was detected ten times or more. The V gene is TRBV5-5, the J gene TRBJ1-2; 7 bases are shared with TRBD1. V trimming: 4 bases; J trimming: 2 bases; junction bases outside the gene matches: 5. The CDR3 length is 14 residues. Per germline, CDR1 SGHKS and CDR2 YYEKEE (reference sequence). The CDR3 sequence is CASSPGDSNYGYTF. The CDR3 DNA reads as TGTGCCAGCAGCCCGGGGGACAGCAACTATGGCTACACCTTC.

The chain combines TRBV11-1 with TRBJ1-1; the D is unclear. The CDR3 totals 12 residues. Germline CDR1 reads SGHAT; CDR2 reads FQDESV (reference sequence). V was shortened by 2 bases and J by 9 bases, with 10 bases between the two germline ends. CDR3 nucleotides: TGTGCCAGCAGCTTATTGGGCCGGCAAGCTTTCTTT. Residues: CASSLLGRQAFF.

This clonotype occurred a few times. This chain links TRBV9 with TRBJ1-5, with a tentative D call TRBD1 (5 bases). Trimming pared 3 bases from V and 7 bases from J, leaving 14 bases between. The CDR3 consists of 14 residues. CDR1 and CDR2 from the germline V gene are SGDLS and YYNGEE. The CDR3 region is CASSAHRTGQPQHF. CDR3 DNA sequence: TGTGCCAGCAGCGCCCACAGGACCGGACAGCCCCAGCATTTT.

This clonotype was observed a few times. This rearrangement joins TRBV11-3 to TRBJ2-3; D is possibly TRBD2 (7 bases). Germline lookup yields CDR1 SGHNT and CDR2 YENEEA. The CDR3 consists of 14 residues. V shed 4 bases and J shed 10 bases, with 18 bases lying between them. CDR3 sequence: CASSSGGSRRAQYF. In DNA, the CDR3 is TGTGCCAGCAGCTCGGGGGGCAGCCGTCGAGCGCAGTATTTT.

There are a few counts of this clonotype. The V call is TRBV20-1, the J call TRBJ2-3; D call uncertain. Trimming took 0 bases from V and 0 from J, leaving 10 bases between them. Germline-derived CDR1 and CDR2 are DFQATT and SNEGSKA (reference sequence). The CDR3 spans 15 residues. The CDR3 DNA is TGCAGTGCTAGAGATCCCGGCTCTAGCACAGATACGCAGTATTTT. It codes for CSARDPGSSTDTQYF.

The rearrangement joins TRBV9 to TRBJ2-2, with 7 bases that match TRBD1. The CDR3 covers 15 residues. The germline V gene encodes CDR1 SGDLS and CDR2 YYNGEE. With V trimmed by 3 bases and J by 7 bases, 9 bases remained unmatched. The CDR3 protein is CASSGGPQGYGELFF. DNA for the CDR3: TGTGCCAGCAGCGGGGGGCCACAGGGGTACGGGGAGCTGTTTTTT.

This clonotype has only a few counts. The genes are TRBV29-1 and TRBJ2-1, with D uncertain. CDR3 length equals 10 residues. V was clipped by 7 bases and J by 10 bases, with 11 bases between them. Germline V gene sequence: CDR1 SQVTM, CDR2 ANQGSEA. The CDR3 loop is CSAGWPEQFF. CDR3 DNA: TGCAGCGCCGGATGGCCAGAGCAGTTCTTC.